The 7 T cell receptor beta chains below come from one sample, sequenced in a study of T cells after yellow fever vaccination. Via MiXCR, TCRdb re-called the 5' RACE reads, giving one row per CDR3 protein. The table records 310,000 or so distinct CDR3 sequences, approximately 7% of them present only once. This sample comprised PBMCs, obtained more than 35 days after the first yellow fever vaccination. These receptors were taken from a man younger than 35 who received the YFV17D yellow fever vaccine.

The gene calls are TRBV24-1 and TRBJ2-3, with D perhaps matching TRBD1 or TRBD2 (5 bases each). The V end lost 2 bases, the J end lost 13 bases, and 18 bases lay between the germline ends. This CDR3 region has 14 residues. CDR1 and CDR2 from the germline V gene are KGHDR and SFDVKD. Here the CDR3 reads CATSDSPPGRQKYF. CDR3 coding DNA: TGTGCCACCAGTGATTCACCCCCGGGACGTCAGAAGTATTTT.

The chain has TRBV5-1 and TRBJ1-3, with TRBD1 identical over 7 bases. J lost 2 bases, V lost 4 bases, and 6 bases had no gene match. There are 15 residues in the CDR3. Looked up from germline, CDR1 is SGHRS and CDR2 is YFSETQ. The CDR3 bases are TGCGCCAGCAGCCTACATCAGGGGGCTGGAAACACCATATATTTT. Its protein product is CASSLHQGAGNTIYF. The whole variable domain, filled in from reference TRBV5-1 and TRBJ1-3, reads KAGVTQTPRYLIKTRGQQVTLSCSPISGHRSVSWYQQTPGQGLQFLFEYFSETQRNKGNFPGRFSGRQFSNSRSEMNVSTLELGDSALYLCASSLHQGAGNTIYFGEGSWLTVV.

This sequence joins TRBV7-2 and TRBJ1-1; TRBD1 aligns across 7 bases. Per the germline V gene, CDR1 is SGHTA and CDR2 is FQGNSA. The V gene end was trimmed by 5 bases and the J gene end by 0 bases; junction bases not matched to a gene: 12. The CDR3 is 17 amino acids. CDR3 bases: TGTGCCAGCAGCCCCAGAAACCGACAGGGCCTGAACACTGAAGCTTTCTTT. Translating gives CASSPRNRQGLNTEAFF. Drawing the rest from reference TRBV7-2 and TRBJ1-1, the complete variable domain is GAGVSQSPSNKVTEKGKDVELRCDPISGHTALYWYRQSLGQGLEFLIYFQGNSAPDKSGLPSDRFSAERTGGSVSTLTIQRTQQEDSAVYLCASSPRNRQGLNTEAFFGQGTRLTVV.

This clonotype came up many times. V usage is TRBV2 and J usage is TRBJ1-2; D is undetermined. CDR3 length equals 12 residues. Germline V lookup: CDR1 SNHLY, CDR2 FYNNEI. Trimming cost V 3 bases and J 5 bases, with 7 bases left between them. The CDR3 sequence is CASSDRLYGYTF. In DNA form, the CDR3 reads TGTGCCAGCAGTGACAGGTTATATGGCTACACCTTC.

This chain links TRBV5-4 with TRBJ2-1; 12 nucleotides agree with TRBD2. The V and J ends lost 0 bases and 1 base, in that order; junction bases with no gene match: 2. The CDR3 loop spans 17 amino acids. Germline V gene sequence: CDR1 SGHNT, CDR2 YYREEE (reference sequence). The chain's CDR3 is CASSLGTSGVSYNEQFF. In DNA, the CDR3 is TGTGCCAGCAGCTTGGGGACTAGCGGGGTATCCTACAATGAGCAGTTCTTC.

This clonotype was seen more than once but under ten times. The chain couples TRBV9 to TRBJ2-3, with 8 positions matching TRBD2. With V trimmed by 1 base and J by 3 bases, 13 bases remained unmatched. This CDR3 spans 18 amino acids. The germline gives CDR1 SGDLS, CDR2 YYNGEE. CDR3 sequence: CASSVNWRGSGKTDTQYF. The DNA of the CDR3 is TGTGCCAGCAGCGTAAACTGGCGGGGTAGCGGGAAAACAGATACGCAGTATTTT.

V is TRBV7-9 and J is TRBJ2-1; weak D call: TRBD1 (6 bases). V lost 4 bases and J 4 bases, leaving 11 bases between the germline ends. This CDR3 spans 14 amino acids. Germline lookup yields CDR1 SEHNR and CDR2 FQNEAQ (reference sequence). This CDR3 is CASSYGQIYNEQFF. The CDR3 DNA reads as TGTGCCAGCAGCTACGGACAGATTTACAATGAGCAGTTCTTC. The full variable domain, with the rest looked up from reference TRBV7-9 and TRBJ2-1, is DTGVSQNPRHKITKRGQNVTFRCDPISEHNRLYWYRQTLGQGPEFLTYFQNEAQLEKSRLLSDRFSAERPKGSFSTLEIQRTEQGDSAMYLCASSYGQIYNEQFFGPGTRLTVL.